A selection of T cell receptor beta chains follows, all from one sample in a study of blood T cell repertoires in COVID-19. This table comes from immunoSEQ multiplex PCR, and its TCRdb copy is limited to in-frame clones, with some not included. The sample gives some 90,000 clones, around 88% of which show up once; about 19% is in the top ten. Sequencing was performed on peripheral blood. These receptors all stem from a woman aged 80 or over with acute or convalescent COVID-19. CDR3s include the opening cysteine and the closing phenylalanine or tryptophan. Fields, in order: J gene, V gene, D gene, CDR3 DNA, CDR3 protein. A D gene is named only where the DNA matches it firmly.

TRBJ2-3,TRBV10-2,-,TGCGCCAGCAGTGGGGGTAGTCGCGGGAACACAGATACGCAGTATTTT,CASSGGSRGNTDTQYF
TRBJ1-2,TRBV25-1,-,TGTGCCAGCAGTGGGGGTGGCAGGGGCCTTCACTATGGCTACACCTTC,CASSGGGRGLHYGYTF
TRBJ1-1,TRBV27,-,TGTGCCAGCATTAGCAGGGACACTGAAGCTTTCTTT,CASISRDTEAFF
TRBJ1-1,TRBV5-1,-,TGCGCCAGCAGCCGGGACATCTCCGCGGGTGAAGCTTTCTTT,CASSRDISAGEAFF
TRBJ2-7,TRBV21-1,-,TGTGCCAGCAGCAAAGAAGGGACATCGAGCTCCTACGAGCAGTACTTC,CASSKEGTSSSYEQYF
TRBJ1-1,TRBV11-1,TRBD1,TGTGCCAGCATTAGGGACAGCCTTACGAACACTGAAGCTTTCTTT,CASIRDSLTNTEAFF
TRBJ2-5,TRBV7-3,TRBD2,TGTGCCAGCAGCTTTATAGCGGGGGGGCCCGAGACCCAGTACTTC,CASSFIAGGPETQYF
TRBJ2-7,TRBV3-1/TRBV3-2,TRBD1,TGTGCCAGCAGGGGGGACCGAGCCGACAGGGAAATCTACTACGAGCAGTACTTC,CASRGDRADREIYYEQYF
TRBJ2-7,TRBV21-1,-,TGTGCCAGCACCACCAGGGGAAAGGAAGTGGACTACGAGCAGTACTTC,CASTTRGKEVDYEQYF
TRBJ2-3,TRBV11-3,TRBD2,TGTGCCAGCACCGGGGGGGCCGCAGATACGCAGTATTTT,CASTGGAADTQYF